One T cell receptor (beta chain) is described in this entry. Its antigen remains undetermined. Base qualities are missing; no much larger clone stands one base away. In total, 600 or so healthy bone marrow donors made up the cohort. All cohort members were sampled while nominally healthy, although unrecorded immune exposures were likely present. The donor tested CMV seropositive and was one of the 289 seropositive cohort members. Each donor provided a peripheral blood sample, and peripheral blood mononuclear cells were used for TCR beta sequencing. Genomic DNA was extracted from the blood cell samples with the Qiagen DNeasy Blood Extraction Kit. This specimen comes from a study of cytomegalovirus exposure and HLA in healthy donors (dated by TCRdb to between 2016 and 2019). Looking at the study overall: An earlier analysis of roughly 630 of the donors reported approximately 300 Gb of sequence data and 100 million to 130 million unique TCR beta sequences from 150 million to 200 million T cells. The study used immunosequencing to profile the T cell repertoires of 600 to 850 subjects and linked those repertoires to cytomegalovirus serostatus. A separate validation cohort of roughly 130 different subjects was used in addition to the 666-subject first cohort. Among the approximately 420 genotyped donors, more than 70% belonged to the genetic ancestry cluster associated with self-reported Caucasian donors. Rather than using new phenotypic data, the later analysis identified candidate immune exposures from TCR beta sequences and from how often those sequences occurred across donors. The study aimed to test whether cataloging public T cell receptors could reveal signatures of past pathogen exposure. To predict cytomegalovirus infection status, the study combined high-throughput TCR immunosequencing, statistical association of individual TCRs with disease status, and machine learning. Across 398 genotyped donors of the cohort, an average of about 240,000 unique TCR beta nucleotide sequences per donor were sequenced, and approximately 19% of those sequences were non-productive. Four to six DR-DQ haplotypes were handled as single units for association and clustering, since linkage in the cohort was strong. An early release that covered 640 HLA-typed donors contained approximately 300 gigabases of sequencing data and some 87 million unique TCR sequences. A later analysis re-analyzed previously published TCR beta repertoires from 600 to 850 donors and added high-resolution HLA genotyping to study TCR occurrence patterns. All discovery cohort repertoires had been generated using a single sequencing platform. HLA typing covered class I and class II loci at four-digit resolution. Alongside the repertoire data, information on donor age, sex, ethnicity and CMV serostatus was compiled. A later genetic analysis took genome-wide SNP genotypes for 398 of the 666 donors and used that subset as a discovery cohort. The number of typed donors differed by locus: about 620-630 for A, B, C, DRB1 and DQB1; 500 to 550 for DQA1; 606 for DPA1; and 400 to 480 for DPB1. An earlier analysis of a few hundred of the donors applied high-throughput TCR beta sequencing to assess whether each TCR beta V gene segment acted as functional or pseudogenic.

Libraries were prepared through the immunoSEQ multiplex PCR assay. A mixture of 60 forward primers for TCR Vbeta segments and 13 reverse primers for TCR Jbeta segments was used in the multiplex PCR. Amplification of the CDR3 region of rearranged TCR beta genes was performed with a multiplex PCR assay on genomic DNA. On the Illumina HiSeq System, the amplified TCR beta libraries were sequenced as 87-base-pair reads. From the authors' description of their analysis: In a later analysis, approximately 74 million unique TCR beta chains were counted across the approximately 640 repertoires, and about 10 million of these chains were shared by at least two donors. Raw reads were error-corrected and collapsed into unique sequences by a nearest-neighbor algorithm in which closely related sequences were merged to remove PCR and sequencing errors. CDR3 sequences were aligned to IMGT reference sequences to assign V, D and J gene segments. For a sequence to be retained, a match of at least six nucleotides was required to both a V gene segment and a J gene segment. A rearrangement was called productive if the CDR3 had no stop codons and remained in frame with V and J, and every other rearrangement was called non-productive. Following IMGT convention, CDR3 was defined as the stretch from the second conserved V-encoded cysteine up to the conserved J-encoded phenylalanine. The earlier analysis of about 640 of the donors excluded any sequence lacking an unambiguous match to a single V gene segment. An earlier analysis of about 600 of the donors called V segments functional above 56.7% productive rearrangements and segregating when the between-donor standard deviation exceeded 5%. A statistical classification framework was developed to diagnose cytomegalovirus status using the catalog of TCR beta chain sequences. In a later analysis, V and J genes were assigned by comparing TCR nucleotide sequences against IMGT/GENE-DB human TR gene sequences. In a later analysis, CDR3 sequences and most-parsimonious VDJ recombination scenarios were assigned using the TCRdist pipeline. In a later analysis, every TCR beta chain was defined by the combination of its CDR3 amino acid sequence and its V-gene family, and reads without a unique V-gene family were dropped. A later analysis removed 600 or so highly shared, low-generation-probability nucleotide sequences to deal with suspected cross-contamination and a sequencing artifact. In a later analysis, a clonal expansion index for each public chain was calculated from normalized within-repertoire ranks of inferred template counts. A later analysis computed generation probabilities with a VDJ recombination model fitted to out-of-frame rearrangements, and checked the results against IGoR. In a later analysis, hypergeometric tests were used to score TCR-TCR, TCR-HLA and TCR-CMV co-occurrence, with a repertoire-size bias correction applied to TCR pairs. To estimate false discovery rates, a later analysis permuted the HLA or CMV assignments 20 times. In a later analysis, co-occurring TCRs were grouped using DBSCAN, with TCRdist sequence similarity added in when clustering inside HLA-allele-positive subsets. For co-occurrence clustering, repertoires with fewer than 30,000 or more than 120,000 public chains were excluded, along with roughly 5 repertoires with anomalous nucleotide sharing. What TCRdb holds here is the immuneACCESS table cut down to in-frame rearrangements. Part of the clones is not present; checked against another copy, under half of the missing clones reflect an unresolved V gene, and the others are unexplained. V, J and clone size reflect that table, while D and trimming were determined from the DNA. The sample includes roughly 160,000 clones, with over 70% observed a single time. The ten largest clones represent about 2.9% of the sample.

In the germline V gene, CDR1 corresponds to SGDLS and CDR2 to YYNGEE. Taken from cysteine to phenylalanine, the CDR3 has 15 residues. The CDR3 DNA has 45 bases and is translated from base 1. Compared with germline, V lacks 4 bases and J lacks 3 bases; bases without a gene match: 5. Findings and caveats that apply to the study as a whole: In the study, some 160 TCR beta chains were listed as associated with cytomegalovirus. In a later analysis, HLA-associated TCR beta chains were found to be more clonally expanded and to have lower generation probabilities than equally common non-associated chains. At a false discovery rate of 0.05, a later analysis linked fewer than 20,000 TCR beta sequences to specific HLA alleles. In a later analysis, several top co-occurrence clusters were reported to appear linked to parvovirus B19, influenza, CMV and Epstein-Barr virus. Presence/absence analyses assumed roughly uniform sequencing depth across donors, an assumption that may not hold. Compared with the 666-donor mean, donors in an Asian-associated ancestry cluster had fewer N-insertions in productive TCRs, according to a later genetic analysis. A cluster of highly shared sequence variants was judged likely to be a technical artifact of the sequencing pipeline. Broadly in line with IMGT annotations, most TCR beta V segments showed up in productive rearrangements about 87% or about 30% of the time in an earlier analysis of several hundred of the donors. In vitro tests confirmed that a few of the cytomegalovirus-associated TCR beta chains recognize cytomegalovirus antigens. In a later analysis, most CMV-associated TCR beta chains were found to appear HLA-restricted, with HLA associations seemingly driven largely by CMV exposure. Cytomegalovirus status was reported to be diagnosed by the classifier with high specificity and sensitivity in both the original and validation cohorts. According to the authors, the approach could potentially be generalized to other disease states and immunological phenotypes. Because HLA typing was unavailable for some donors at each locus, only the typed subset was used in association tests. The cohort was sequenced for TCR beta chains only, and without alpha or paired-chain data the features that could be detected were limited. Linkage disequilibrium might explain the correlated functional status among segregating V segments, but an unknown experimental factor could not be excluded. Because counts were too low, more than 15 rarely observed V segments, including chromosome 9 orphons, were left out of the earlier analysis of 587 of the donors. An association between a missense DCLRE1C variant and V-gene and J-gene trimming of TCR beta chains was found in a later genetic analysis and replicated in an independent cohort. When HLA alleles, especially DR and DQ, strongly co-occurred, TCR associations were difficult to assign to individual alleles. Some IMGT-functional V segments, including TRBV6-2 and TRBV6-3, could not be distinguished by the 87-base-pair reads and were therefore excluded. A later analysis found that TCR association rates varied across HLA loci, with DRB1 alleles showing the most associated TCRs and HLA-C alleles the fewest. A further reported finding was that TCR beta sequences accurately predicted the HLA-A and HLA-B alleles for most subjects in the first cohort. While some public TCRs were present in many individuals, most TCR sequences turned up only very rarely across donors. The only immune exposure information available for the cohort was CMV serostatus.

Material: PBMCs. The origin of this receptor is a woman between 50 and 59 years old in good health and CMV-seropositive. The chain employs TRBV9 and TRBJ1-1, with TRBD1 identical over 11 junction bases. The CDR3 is CASSPRTGGYTEAFF. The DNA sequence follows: TGTGCCAGCAGCCCCCGGACAGGGGGCTACACTGAAGCTTTCTTT.